The 12 T cell receptor beta chains below all came from one sample that was sequenced in a study of CD8 T cells in ankylosing spondylitis. Via MiXCR, TCRdb re-called the 5' RACE reads, giving one row per CDR3 protein. Of some 350,000 distinct CDR3 sequences in the sample, roughly 14% were seen once. Source material: blood, either unsorted or a sorted T cell fraction (not recorded which). The receptor set was obtained from a male donor with ankylosing spondylitis or in good health (not recorded which).

V is TRBV7-8 and J is TRBJ2-2; D unclear. CDR3 size: 15 residues. CDR1 and CDR2 from the germline V gene are SGHVS and FQNEAQ. V was pared by 5 bases and J by 4 bases, with 14 bases between. CDR3 amino acids: CASSTRIGRTGELFF. DNA of the CDR3: TGTGCCAGCAGCACCCGGATAGGTCGCACCGGGGAGCTGTTTTTT. Looking up the rest from reference TRBV7-8 and TRBJ2-2 gives the full variable domain: GAGVSQSPRYKVAKRGQDVALRCDPISGHVSLFWYQQALGQGPEFLTYFQNEAQLDKSGLPSDRFFAERPEGSVSTLKIQRTQQEDSAVYLCASSTRIGRTGELFFGEGSRLTVL.

The chain carries TRBV7-2 and TRBJ2-7; possible D gene TRBD2, 5 bases. Between the trimmed V and J ends, which lost 4 bases and 1 base, there was a span of 11 bases. Germline CDR1 and CDR2: SGHTA and FQGNSA. This CDR3 is 14 amino acids long. The CDR3 sequence: CASSWRTDSYEQYF. CDR3 bases: TGTGCCAGCAGCTGGAGGACTGATTCCTACGAGCAGTACTTC.

This clonotype was observed a handful of times. The CDR3, as DNA: TGTGCCAGCAGTCGGACGCAACATTACAATGAGCAGTTCTTC. It codes for CASSRTQHYNEQFF. The chain uses TRBV2 and TRBJ2-1; D is uncertain. The CDR3 is made up of 14 amino acids. Trimming stripped 5 bases from V and 4 bases from J, with 12 bases between. Per germline, CDR1 SNHLY and CDR2 FYNNEI.

This clonotype was found a few times. The V and J genes are TRBV29-1 and TRBJ2-1; TRBD2 matches 10 bases. The V gene's germline CDR1 is SQVTM and CDR2 ANQGSEA. The V segment lost 7 bases and the J segment 3 bases; nucleotides outside the gene matches: 3. CDR3 length: 13 residues. CDR3 sequence: CSAGTSVYNEQFF. In nucleotides, the CDR3 is TGCAGCGCCGGGACTAGCGTCTACAATGAGCAGTTCTTC.

This clonotype came up many times. The rearrangement uses TRBV10-3 and TRBJ1-3; D unresolved. The CDR3 totals 13 residues. The germline CDR1 and CDR2 sequences are ENHRY and SYGVKD. Trimming took off 8 bases at V and 4 bases at J, with 12 bases between the two ends. CDR3 in DNA: TGTGCCATCGGGAACATTAAGGGAAACACCATATATTTT. It yields the protein CAIGNIKGNTIYF.

This clonotype occurred a few times. J is TRBJ1-2 and V is TRBV2; no definite D call. Trimming pared 7 bases from V and 6 bases from J, leaving 15 bases between. CDR1 is SNHLY and CDR2 is FYNNEI in the germline V gene. This CDR3 has 13 amino acids. The CDR3 DNA reads TGTGCCAGCATTGAGAGCAAACTGGATGGCTACACCTTC. Encoded protein: CASIESKLDGYTF.

This clonotype was observed at least ten times. The V gene is TRBV14, the J gene TRBJ2-2; D is undetermined. The CDR3 contains 13 residues. V shed 1 base and J shed 5 bases, with 5 bases lying between them. Germline CDR1 is SGHDN and CDR2 is FVKESK. CDR3 DNA: TGTGCCAGCAGCCAAGTAGGGACCGGGGAGCTGTTTTTT. It translates to CASSQVGTGELFF.

The sample holds a few counts of this clonotype. The V call is TRBV6-1, the J call TRBJ2-7; D unresolved. V dropped 1 base and J dropped 3 bases, with 13 bases sitting between them. Germline V gives CDR1 MNHNS, CDR2 SASEGT. There are 15 residues in the CDR3. The CDR3 is CASSEGLTSGYEQYF. The CDR3 DNA reads as TGTGCCAGCAGTGAAGGTCTGACCTCCGGCTACGAGCAGTACTTC.

The V gene is TRBV12-3 or TRBV12-4, the J gene TRBJ1-1; 9 bases map to TRBD1. The CDR3 is 13 amino acids. Germline trimming cut 10 bases from V and 4 bases from J; bases unmatched to any gene: 7. For the CDR3, the DNA is TGTGCCAATGCCCGGGACAGGGTCACTGAAGCTTTCTTT. It encodes CANARDRVTEAFF.

The chain joins TRBV7-9 to TRBJ2-5; 9 positions match TRBD2. The CDR3 extends over 15 amino acids. CDR1 is SEHNR, CDR2 FQNEAQ, per germline (reference sequence). V lost 2 bases and J lost 3; bases outside the gene matches: 4. CDR3 residues: CASSLYLAGKETQYF. DNA for the CDR3: TGTGCCAGCAGCTTATACCTAGCGGGAAAAGAGACCCAGTACTTC.

This clonotype was observed a handful of times. The chain uses TRBV20-1 and TRBJ2-1, with 11 bases fitting TRBD2. This CDR3 has 15 residues. The V segment lost 5 bases and the J segment 9 bases; nucleotides outside the gene matches: 12. CDR1 and CDR2 from the germline V gene are DFQATT and SNEGSKA (reference sequence). The CDR3, as DNA: TGCAGTGCTCCCGTCCCAAGACTAGCGGGAAGTGAGCAGTTCTTC. Translated, it gives CSAPVPRLAGSEQFF.

In this sample, this clonotype turned up once. The chain links TRBV5-1 to TRBJ2-1; TRBD1 agrees at 9 bases. Germline CDR1 is SGHRS and CDR2 is YFSETQ. V was clipped by 7 bases and J by 14 bases; unmatched bases: 10. CDR3 length: 12 amino acids. CDR3 protein: CASGHRDREKFF. CDR3 DNA sequence: TGCGCCAGCGGACACCGGGACAGGGAGAAGTTCTTC.